The 20 T cell receptor beta chains presented below share a single source sample, sequenced in a study of OX40 agonist ivuxolimab in advanced cancers. Assay used: immunoSEQ multiplex PCR; TCRdb lists only in-frame clones, some missing. Among approximately 90,000 clones listed, approximately 90% were seen once. Specimen: CD4+ or CD8+ T cells sorted from blood, collected in a trial of the OX40 agonist ivuxolimab. All receptors derive from an adult with an advanced solid tumor such as melanoma, head and neck, liver or kidney cancer.

The chain joins TRBV6-1 to TRBJ2-1; 9 bases are a match to TRBD1. V dropped 6 bases and J dropped 7; count of bases not matched to a gene: 7. Germline V gene sequence: CDR1 MNHNS, CDR2 SASEGT. This CDR3 has 14 residues. The CDR3 region has the DNA TGTGCCAGCAGCCGGACAGGGGCCTTTAATGAGCAGTTCTTC. Its translation is CASSRTGAFNEQFF.

V is TRBV25-1 and J is TRBJ2-7; D is perhaps TRBD1 (6 bases). V lost 5 bases and J lost 3, with 11 bases in between. The CDR3 covers 13 residues. CDR1 is MGHDK and CDR2 is SYGVNS in the germline V gene. The CDR3 coding sequence is TGTGCCAGCAGTAACAGGGTGGGCTACGAGCAGTACTTC. Its protein product is CASSNRVGYEQYF.

This chain links TRBV4-3 with TRBJ1-5; the D is unclear. This CDR3 comprises 13 residues. V was cut by 0 bases and J by 4 bases, with 4 bases left in between. The germline CDR1 and CDR2 sequences are LGHNA and YSLEER. CDR3 loop: CASSQELNQPQHF. The CDR3 coding sequence is TGCGCCAGCAGCCAAGAGCTTAATCAGCCCCAGCATTTT.

The J gene is TRBJ1-6, the V gene TRBV7-9; a weak D match, TRBD1 (6 bases). In germline, CDR1 is SEHNR, CDR2 FQNEAQ (reference sequence). Trimming shortened V by 3 bases and J by 9 bases, and 15 bases separated the two germline ends. The CDR3 has 15 residues. DNA of the CDR3: TGTGCCAGCAGCTTGAGAGGGGGTGTTAGTTCACCCCTCCACTTT. Translation: CASSLRGGVSSPLHF.

This CDR3 is CASSPPNAPGELFF. The CDR3 DNA reads TGTGCCAGCAGCCCCCCGAATGCTCCCGGGGAGCTGTTTTTT. This chain links TRBV7-2 with TRBJ2-2; D not certain. Germline lookup yields CDR1 SGHTA and CDR2 FQGNSA. Between the trimmed V and J ends, which lost 5 bases and 6 bases, there was a span of 13 bases. This CDR3 comprises 14 residues.

A single count supports this clone. The rearrangement joins TRBV27 to TRBJ1-2; D possibly corresponds to TRBD1 (6 bases). There are 13 residues in the CDR3. The ends were cut back, 5 bases at V and 8 bases at J, with 15 bases in the middle. The germline gives CDR1 MNHEY, CDR2 SMNVEV (reference sequence). CDR3 protein: CASSPPGARGYTF. The CDR3 DNA sequence: TGTGCCAGCAGTCCCCCAGGGGCGCGGGGCTACACCTTC.

The chain combines TRBV19 with TRBJ2-1; a weak D match, TRBD1 (6 bases). Germline values: CDR1 LNHDA, CDR2 SQIVND (reference sequence). The germline V and J ends were trimmed by 3 bases and 4 bases, with 13 bases remaining between them. The CDR3 totals 15 residues. CDR3 sequence: CASSIGGYSYNEQFF. CDR3 DNA sequence: TGTGCCAGTAGTATTGGGGGCTACAGTTACAATGAGCAGTTCTTC. The entire variable domain, with the rest obtained from reference TRBV19 and TRBJ2-1, is as follows: DGGITQSPKYLFRKEGQNVTLSCEQNLNHDAMYWYRQDPGQGLRLIYYSQIVNDFQKGDIAEGYSVSREKKESFPLTVTSAQKNPTAFYLCASSIGGYSYNEQFFGPGTRLTVL.

CDR3 coding DNA: TGCGCCAGCAGCCAAGATTCTAGCGGGGACTTAGGGCAGTTCTTC. Residues: CASSQDSSGDLGQFF. This chain uses TRBV4-3 with TRBJ2-1; 9 nucleotides match TRBD2. Losses at the gene ends were 0 bases for V and 12 bases for J; bases not matched to a gene: 9. Per the germline V gene, CDR1 is LGHNA and CDR2 is YSLEER. This CDR3 is built from 15 residues.

The CDR3 DNA is TGTGCCAGCAGCTTAGTAGGTGGCACAGATACGCAGTATTTT. This gives the protein CASSLVGGTDTQYF. The chain carries TRBV7-9 and TRBJ2-3; D is unresolved. The CDR3 runs to 14 residues. V was cut by 1 base and J by 1 base, with 6 bases left in between. Germline values: CDR1 SEHNR, CDR2 FQNEAQ (reference sequence).

This clone was recorded a few times. Mismatch with germline at one junction end may stem from a read error. The chain joins TRBV7-7 to TRBJ1-1; TRBD1 might be the D (5 bases). This CDR3 region has 13 residues. Germline V gene sequence: CDR1 SSHAT, CDR2 FNYEAQ (reference sequence). The CDR3 loop is CASSLGQNTEAFF. The CDR3, as DNA: TGTGCTAGCAGCTTGGGGCAGAACACTGAAGCTTTCTTT. The full variable domain, in which reference TRBV7-7 and TRBJ1-1 provide the parts outside the CDR3, is GAGVSQSPRYKVTKRGQDVTLRCDPISSHATLYWYQQALGQGPEFLTYFNYEAQPDKSGLPSDRFSAERPEGSISTLTIQRTEQRDSAMYRCASSLGQNTEAFFGQGTRLTVV.

The chain has TRBV23-1 and TRBJ1-1; 7 bases agree with TRBD1. TRBV23-1 falls under the ORF class, with uncertain function. J was trimmed by 1 base and V by 6 bases; bases with no gene match: 5. CDR3 size: 14 residues. CDR3 region: CASSRRTGNTEAFF. The CDR3 nucleotides read TGCGCCAGCAGCCGTAGGACAGGGAACACTGAAGCTTTCTTT.

This sequence joins TRBV6-1 and TRBJ1-2; D is perhaps TRBD1 (5 bases). Germline loops: CDR1 MNHNS, CDR2 SASEGT. This CDR3 has 14 residues. The V gene lost 1 base and the J gene lost 8 bases, with 14 bases spanning the gap. The CDR3 nucleotides are TGTGCCAGCAGTGAAGGTCCCAGGGAGTGGGGCTACACCTTC. It codes for CASSEGPREWGYTF.

This rearrangement joins TRBV10-2 to TRBJ1-4, with a weak D call TRBD1 (6 bases). Germline V lookup: CDR1 WSHSY, CDR2 SAAADI. The CDR3 has 15 residues. With 7 bases removed from V and 3 bases from J, the gap between germline ends came to 15 bases. In DNA, the CDR3 is TGCGCCAGCACGGTCGGGGGGCGTTCTAATGAAAAACTGTTTTTT. Its translation is CASTVGGRSNEKLFF.

This sequence joins TRBV5-4 and TRBJ2-7, with 7 bases identical to TRBD1. V shed 4 bases and J 7 bases; nucleotides not matched to a gene: 8. This CDR3 spans 13 amino acids. Germline values: CDR1 SGHNT, CDR2 YYREEE (reference sequence). The CDR3 DNA is TGTGCCAGCAGCACGACAGGGTTTGAGGAGCAGTACTTC. Its translation is CASSTTGFEEQYF.

The chain joins TRBV19 to TRBJ1-2; D ambiguous. Germline V CDR1 and CDR2: LNHDA, SQIVND (reference sequence). Trimming left V 7 bases short and J 1 base short, with 16 bases between. This CDR3 is 15 amino acids long. CDR3 sequence reads: CASNTGGSFNYGYTF. The CDR3 DNA reads as TGTGCCAGTAATACGGGAGGTTCCTTTAACTATGGCTACACCTTC.

This chain uses TRBV20-1 with TRBJ2-7; D might be TRBD1 or TRBD2, each matching 5 bases. Germline loops: CDR1 DFQATT, CDR2 SNEGSKA (reference sequence). The length of the CDR3 is 11 residues. Trimming pared 7 bases from V and 5 bases from J, leaving 12 bases between. DNA of the CDR3: TGCAGTGGAGGGGCCGGCCACGAGCAGTACTTC. Residues: CSGGAGHEQYF.

V usage is TRBV4-2 and J usage is TRBJ2-5; a possible D gene is TRBD2 (6 bases). V lost 5 bases and J lost 2, with 15 bases in between. The CDR3 consists of 15 residues. The germline V gene has CDR1 LGHNA and CDR2 YNFKEQ. The CDR3 protein is CASSYRDSQQETQYF. As DNA, the CDR3 is TGTGCCAGCAGCTACCGGGACTCGCAACAAGAGACCCAGTACTTC.

The V gene is TRBV11-3, the J gene TRBJ1-2; D unclear. CDR3 length: 10 residues. Between the trimmed V and J ends, which lost 7 bases and 8 bases, there was a span of 8 bases. CDR1 is SGHNT, CDR2 YENEEA, per germline. CDR3 in DNA: TGTGCCAGCACCTACCGCGGCTACACCTTC. Translated, it gives CASTYRGYTF.

The chain uses TRBV5-4 and TRBJ1-1; D not resolved. The CDR3 consists of 12 residues. CDR1 is SGHNT and CDR2 is YYREEE in the germline V gene (reference sequence). Between the trimmed V and J ends, which lost 5 bases and 4 bases, there was a span of 9 bases. Here the CDR3 reads CASSRVGTEAFF. The CDR3 nucleotides read TGTGCCAGCAGTAGGGTAGGCACTGAAGCTTTCTTT.

V gene TRBV7-2 combines with J gene TRBJ1-3, with D maybe TRBD1 (6 bases). V was clipped by 6 bases and J by 0 bases, with 18 bases between them. Germline CDR1 SGHTA, CDR2 FQGNSA. The CDR3 runs 17 residues. In DNA form, the CDR3 reads TGTGCCAGCAGTTATTCAGGGGCCCGATCCTCTGGAAACACCATATATTTT. The encoded protein is CASSYSGARSSGNTIYF.